One T cell receptor (beta chain) is described in this entry. Its cognate antigen has yet to be identified. No quality values exist for individual bases; no much larger clone is one base distant. The data derive from a study of blood T cell repertoires in COVID-19 (TCRdb year 2020). At the level of the whole study: Samples covering the acute and convalescent phases of COVID-19 were provided by collaborators in the United States, Italy and Spain. The prospective study material was composed of cDNA or gDNA derived from T cells, B-cell-depleted T cells, or PBMCs. The dataset comprised deeply sampled blood TCRbeta repertoires from subjects exposed to, actively infected with, or recovered from COVID-19. The repertoires were released in a freely available public database intended as a resource for research on the immune response to SARS-CoV-2. The samples were drawn from two sources: the first 160 participants of the ongoing ImmuneRACE study, and 950 to 1,500 subjects contributed by 6 global collaborators. The sample metadata nearly always contained a de-identified subject ID, COVID-19 status, age in years and sex. Where available, HLA class I and class II types were obtained from metadata supplied by the sample provider rather than from assay-based typing.

Collaborating institutions collected whole blood in K2EDTA tubes following their own protocols. For TCRbeta analysis, collaborators shipped samples as frozen whole blood, isolated PBMCs, or DNA extracted from either of those sample types. V is reduced by 3 bases and J by 4 bases, leaving a spacing of 13 bases between them. From the germline V gene (reference sequence), CDR1 is LNHDA and CDR2 is SQIVND. The CDR3 has 14 amino acids, counting the end cysteine and phenylalanine. Kept here is only the CDR3 DNA, which spans 42 bases and is read in frame from base 1. Broad study findings and their caveats: How much clinical and demographic metadata was included differed by source and by participant, and the metadata was provided uncurated.

The immunoSEQ Assay, a bias-controlled multiplex PCR, was used to amplify TCRbeta CDR3 regions from genomic DNA. Under the source paper's analysis protocol: The number of nucleated cells in each sample was estimated from the amplification of reference gene primers within the assay. To quantify the absolute abundance of each unique TCRbeta CDR3 rearrangement, sequence reads were collapsed and filtered. For each sample, productive Simpson clonality was calculated as the square root of Simpson's diversity index across productive rearrangements. What TCRdb holds here is the immuneACCESS table cut down to in-frame rearrangements. Part of the clones is not present; checked against another copy, under half of the missing clones reflect an unresolved V gene, and the others are unexplained. That table is the source of V, J and clone size, and D and trimming were worked out from the DNA. Here the sample has roughly 90,000 clones; 75% to 90% occur a single time. Roughly 40% of the sample is taken by the ten largest.

Sequencing was carried out using peripheral blood. The clonotype was recovered from a man at least 80 years old with acute or convalescent COVID-19. The V gene is TRBV19 and the J gene is TRBJ2-7; a weak D assignment points to TRBD2 (5 bases agree). The sequence in DNA is TGTGCCAGTAGTATGAATCGGCGGGTTTACGAGCAGTACTTC. The encoded protein is CASSMNRRVYEQYF.